Shown below are 19 T cell receptor beta chains from a single sample sequenced in a study of cytomegalovirus exposure and HLA in healthy donors (dated by TCRdb to 2017 to 2019). Libraries came from the immunoSEQ multiplex PCR assay. A mixture of 60 forward primers for TCR Vbeta segments and 13 reverse primers for TCR Jbeta segments was used in the multiplex PCR. This immuneACCESS table, as held by TCRdb, lists in-frame sequences with V and J called but not all clones. Of the missing ones, under half trace to an unresolved V gene in checked studies; the others have no known cause. This sample has over 60,000 clones in its table, and about 75% of those were observed once. Roughly 3% of the sample is taken by the ten largest. Input material: PBMCs. These receptors were collected from a man between 18 and 29 years old in good health and CMV-seronegative.

The genes are TRBV6-6 and TRBJ1-5, with a tentative D call TRBD1 (5 bases). From germline, CDR1 is MNHNY and CDR2 SVGAGI (reference sequence). The CDR3 contains 15 residues. Trimming removed 7 bases at V and 2 bases at J, with 15 bases between. The chain's CDR3 is CASTTPGNGNQPQHF. DNA for the CDR3: TGTGCCAGCACAACCCCAGGGAATGGCAATCAGCCCCAGCATTTT.

The chain combines TRBV28 with TRBJ1-1, with D possibly TRBD1 on 6 matching bases. Trimming stripped 5 bases from V and 5 bases from J, with 15 bases between. The CDR3 runs to 14 residues. Per germline, CDR1 MDHEN and CDR2 SYDVKM. This CDR3 is CASSPQGEITEAFF. The CDR3, as DNA: TGTGCCAGCAGTCCACAGGGAGAGATAACTGAAGCTTTCTTT.

This clone has only a few counts. The rearrangement uses TRBV7-9 and TRBJ1-3; 9 positions match TRBD1. With V trimmed by 3 bases and J by 2 bases, 8 bases remained unmatched. This CDR3 comprises 17 residues. The V gene's germline CDR1 is SEHNR and CDR2 FQNEAQ (reference sequence). The CDR3 here is CASSFRLGQGPGNTIYF. In DNA form, the CDR3 reads TGTGCCAGCAGCTTTCGATTGGGACAGGGCCCTGGAAACACCATATATTTT.

Here the CDR3 reads CASRPGGPEDATNEKLFF. The CDR3 DNA sequence: TGTGCCAGCAGACCTGGAGGGCCTGAAGACGCAACTAATGAAAAACTGTTTTTT. The chain employs TRBV7-9 and TRBJ1-4; D not resolved. CDR1 is SEHNR, CDR2 FQNEAQ, per germline (reference sequence). The V end was cut by 6 bases, the J end by 0 bases, with 20 bases between. The CDR3 is made up of 18 amino acids.

The rearrangement links TRBV19 to TRBJ1-5; a weak D match, TRBD1 (6 bases). Germline CDR1 reads LNHDA; CDR2 reads SQIVND (reference sequence). With 7 bases removed from V and 0 bases from J, the gap between germline ends came to 13 bases. The CDR3 contains 15 residues. This CDR3 is CASTTGDYSNQPQHF. In DNA form, the CDR3 reads TGTGCCAGTACGACAGGCGACTATAGCAATCAGCCCCAGCATTTT. Drawing the rest from reference TRBV19 and TRBJ1-5, the complete variable domain is DGGITQSPKYLFRKEGQNVTLSCEQNLNHDAMYWYRQDPGQGLRLIYYSQIVNDFQKGDIAEGYSVSREKKESFPLTVTSAQKNPTAFYLCASTTGDYSNQPQHFGDGTRLSIL.

This clone was recorded a few times. The V call is TRBV2, the J call TRBJ1-6, with D perhaps TRBD1 (6 bases). The CDR3 spans 18 residues. V shed 4 bases and J shed 8 bases, with 24 bases lying between them. Per germline, CDR1 SNHLY and CDR2 FYNNEI. The CDR3 DNA reads TGTGCCAGCAGTGGGCTTTCGTGGGGGCGGATCTCGGATTCACCCCTCCACTTT. Protein: CASSGLSWGRISDSPLHF.

The V gene is TRBV2, the J gene TRBJ2-7, with 14 bases that match TRBD2. Looked up from germline, CDR1 is SNHLY and CDR2 is FYNNEI. The V and J ends lost 5 bases and 1 base, in that order; junction bases with no gene match: 4. CDR3 length: 16 residues. The CDR3 bases are TGTGCCAGCAGTCCGACTAGCGGGGGGGTGTCCTACGAGCAGTACGTC. Protein sequence: CASSPTSGGVSYEQYV.

The chain uses TRBV27 and TRBJ1-2, with D perhaps TRBD1 (5 bases). From germline, CDR1 is MNHEY and CDR2 SMNVEV (reference sequence). The CDR3 has 15 residues. V lost 2 bases to trimming and J lost 1 base, with 11 bases between them. CDR3 sequence reads: CASSLVGDGNYGYTF. For the CDR3, the DNA is TGTGCCAGCAGTTTAGTAGGGGATGGTAACTATGGCTACACCTTC.

The V and J genes are TRBV2 and TRBJ1-2; D is perhaps TRBD1 (5 bases). The germline V gene has CDR1 SNHLY and CDR2 FYNNEI. Between the trimmed V and J ends, which lost 2 bases and 4 bases, there was a span of 8 bases. The CDR3 loop spans 13 amino acids. CDR3 nucleotides: TGTGCCAGCAGTGAAACGGGGGGCTATGGCTACACCTTC. It specifies CASSETGGYGYTF. Using reference TRBV2 and TRBJ1-2 for the parts outside the CDR3, the full variable domain is EPEVTQTPSHQVTQMGQEVILRCVPISNHLYFYWYRQILGQKVEFLVSFYNNEISEKSEIFDDQFSVERPDGSNFTLKIRSTKLEDSAMYFCASSETGGYGYTFGSGTRLTVV.

V is TRBV15 and J is TRBJ1-5, with D hard to call. The V end lost 0 bases, the J end lost 8 bases, and 23 bases lay between the germline ends. The CDR3 length is 18 residues. Germline V gives CDR1 LNHNV, CDR2 YYDKDF (reference sequence). The CDR3 loop is CATSRDTFSRPGVEPQHF. The CDR3 DNA is TGTGCCACCAGCAGAGATACCTTTTCCAGACCCGGGGTGGAGCCCCAGCATTTT. The whole variable domain, filled in from reference TRBV15 and TRBJ1-5, reads DAMVIQNPRYQVTQFGKPVTLSCSQTLNHNVMYWYQQKSSQAPKLLFHYYDKDFNNEADTPDNFQSRRPNTSFCFLDIRSPGLGDTAMYLCATSRDTFSRPGVEPQHFGDGTRLSIL.

The rearrangement links TRBV6-6 to TRBJ2-7; D call uncertain. Per the germline V gene, CDR1 is MNHNY and CDR2 is SVGAGI (reference sequence). There are 13 residues in the CDR3. With 8 bases removed from V and 4 bases from J, the gap between germline ends came to 15 bases. The CDR3, as DNA: TGTGCCAGCGCCAGGCAGTTTCGTTACGAGCAGTACTTC. It codes for CASARQFRYEQYF.

This chain joins TRBV19 and TRBJ1-1; 7 positions match TRBD1. Germline values: CDR1 LNHDA, CDR2 SQIVND (reference sequence). V lost 3 bases and J lost 5; bases outside the gene matches: 15. The CDR3 runs to 17 residues. CDR3 nucleotides: TGTGCCAGTAGTATCACATCGAGGAACAGGGGTTATACTGAAGCTTTCTTT. It is translated as CASSITSRNRGYTEAFF.

This clone was observed a single time. The rearrangement joins TRBV11-3 to TRBJ2-1; 10 bases agree with TRBD2. Germline CDR1 is SGHNT and CDR2 is YENEEA. The trim removed 5 bases at V and 4 bases at J, leaving 5 bases unmatched. CDR3 length equals 15 residues. The CDR3: CASSRGLAAYNEQFF. For the CDR3, the DNA is TGTGCCAGCAGCCGCGGACTAGCGGCTTACAATGAGCAGTTCTTC.

This chain links TRBV28 with TRBJ1-2, with D possibly TRBD1 on 6 matching bases. CDR1 is MDHEN and CDR2 is SYDVKM in the germline V gene. Between the trimmed V and J ends, which lost 6 bases and 0 bases, there was a span of 17 bases. The CDR3 spans 16 residues. This CDR3 reads CASRGTRGASNYGYTF. In nucleotides, the CDR3 is TGTGCCAGCAGAGGGACGCGGGGGGCCTCTAACTATGGCTACACCTTC.

The rearrangement joins TRBV15 to TRBJ2-3, with 8 positions matching TRBD2. Per germline, CDR1 LNHNV and CDR2 YYDKDF (reference sequence). Trimming took 0 bases from V and 1 from J; bases not matched to a gene: 3. The CDR3 has 16 residues. DNA for the CDR3: TGTGCCACCAGCAGAGATTTGCGGGGGGGCACAGATACGCAGTATTTT. Translation: CATSRDLRGGTDTQYF.

The chain joins TRBV18 to TRBJ2-3, with D tentatively TRBD2 (5 bases). Trimming took 6 bases from V and 0 from J, leaving 10 bases between them. Germline-derived CDR1 and CDR2 are KGHSH and LQKENI. This CDR3 is 14 amino acids long. CDR3 residues: CASSNAGSTDTQYF. For the CDR3, the DNA is TGTGCCAGCTCTAACGCGGGTAGCACAGATACGCAGTATTTT.

This sequence joins TRBV10-3 and TRBJ1-2; D is unclear. This CDR3 contains 16 residues. Trimming shortened V by 0 bases and J by 5 bases, and 16 bases separated the two germline ends. The germline CDR1 and CDR2 sequences are ENHRY and SYGVKD. CDR3 sequence (DNA): TGTGCCATCAGTGAGTCACCGGTAGAAGGAGAATATGGCTACACCTTC. Its protein is CAISESPVEGEYGYTF.

The chain recombines TRBV27 with TRBJ1-1; no definite D call. The CDR3 extends over 14 amino acids. The ends were cut back, 0 bases at V and 6 bases at J, with 11 bases in the middle. Germline V lookup: CDR1 MNHEY, CDR2 SMNVEV (reference sequence). The CDR3 coding sequence is TGTGCCAGCAGTTTATCGGCCGGGGTAGCTGAAGCTTTCTTT. Translated, it gives CASSLSAGVAEAFF.

The chain uses TRBV13 and TRBJ1-1; 7 bases match TRBD1. Germline loops: CDR1 PRHDT, CDR2 FYEKMQ (reference sequence). After removal of 6 bases from V and 6 bases from J, the junction contained 7 bases not matched to a gene. The CDR3 sequence is 13 residues long. The CDR3 DNA reads as TGTGCCAGCAGTTACAGGGGAAGCGCTGAAGCTTTCTTT. Translation: CASSYRGSAEAFF.